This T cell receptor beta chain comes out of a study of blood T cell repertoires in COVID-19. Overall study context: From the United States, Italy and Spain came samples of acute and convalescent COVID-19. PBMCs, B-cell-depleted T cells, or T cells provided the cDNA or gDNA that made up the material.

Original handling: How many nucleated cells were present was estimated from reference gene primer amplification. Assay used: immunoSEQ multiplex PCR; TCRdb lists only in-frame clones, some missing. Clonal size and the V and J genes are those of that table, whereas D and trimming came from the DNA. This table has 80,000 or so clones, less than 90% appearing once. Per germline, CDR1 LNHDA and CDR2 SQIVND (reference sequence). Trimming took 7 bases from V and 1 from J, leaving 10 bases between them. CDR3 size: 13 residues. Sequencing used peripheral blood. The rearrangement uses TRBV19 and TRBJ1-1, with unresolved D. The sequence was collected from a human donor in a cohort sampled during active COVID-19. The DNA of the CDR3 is TGTGCCAGTACCCCAGGAGGGAACACTGAAGCTTTCTTT. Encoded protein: CASTPGGNTEAFF.